Listed here are 13 T cell receptor beta chains from one sample, sequenced in a study of CD8 T cells in ankylosing spondylitis. MiXCR, run by TCRdb on the 5' RACE reads, gives a single entry per CDR3 protein. The profile shows about 340,000 distinct CDR3 sequences, about 14% of them singletons. Sequencing was performed on blood, either unsorted or a sorted T cell fraction (not recorded which). These receptor sequences come from a male donor with ankylosing spondylitis or in good health (not recorded which).

This clonotype was picked up a small number of times. The V gene is TRBV12-3 or TRBV12-4, the J gene TRBJ2-6, with no clear D. V gave up 5 bases and J gave up 0 bases, with 5 bases separating them. The CDR3 is 14 residues long. This CDR3 is CASSLTSGANVLTF. For the CDR3, the DNA is TGTGCCAGCAGTCTGACCTCTGGGGCCAACGTCCTGACTTTC.

This clonotype occurred a few times. This chain connects TRBV3-1 to TRBJ2-3, with TRBD2 matching over 8 bases. CDR1 is LGHDT and CDR2 is YNNKEL in the germline V gene (reference sequence). This CDR3 region has 15 residues. The J segment lost 0 bases and the V segment lost 2 bases, leaving 1 base of the junction unmatched. CDR3 sequence: CASSQPSGSTDTQYF. CDR3 sequence (DNA): TGTGCCAGCAGCCAACCTAGCGGGAGCACAGATACGCAGTATTTT.

The genes are TRBV5-1 and TRBJ2-7; a possible D gene is TRBD1 (6 bases). The CDR3 consists of 15 residues. Germline V CDR1 and CDR2: SGHRS, YFSETQ. V lost 4 bases and J 4 bases, leaving 18 bases between the germline ends. The CDR3 sequence: CASSGPGTHIYEQYF. DNA for the CDR3: TGCGCCAGCAGCGGACCCGGGACACATATTTACGAGCAGTACTTC.

V gene TRBV20-1 combines with J gene TRBJ1-5, with a possible D match to TRBD1 (6 bases). V was pared by 2 bases and J by 4 bases, with 9 bases between. The CDR3 runs 13 residues. Germline V gives CDR1 DFQATT, CDR2 SNEGSKA (reference sequence). The CDR3 protein is CSARRTVNQPQHF. The CDR3 nucleotides are TGCAGTGCTAGAAGGACAGTTAATCAGCCCCAGCATTTT.

This clonotype was seen a handful of times. J is TRBJ2-1 and V is TRBV29-1; D gene unclear. Germline lookup yields CDR1 SQVTM and CDR2 ANQGSEA. The CDR3 totals 14 residues. The ends were cut back, 2 bases at V and 0 bases at J, with 8 bases in the middle. CDR3 in DNA: TGCAGCGTTGAATTCACTGGCTCCTACAATGAGCAGTTCTTC. This encodes CSVEFTGSYNEQFF.

This clonotype was observed a few times. This sequence joins TRBV29-1 and TRBJ2-1; maybe TRBD2 (5 bases). The V gene's germline CDR1 is SQVTM and CDR2 ANQGSEA. Trimming pared 4 bases from V and 5 bases from J, leaving 21 bases between. The CDR3 length is 16 residues. CDR3 residues: CSVGNPWRVPHNEQFF. For the CDR3, the DNA is TGCAGCGTTGGAAACCCCTGGCGGGTTCCCCACAATGAGCAGTTCTTC.

This clonotype was found a few times. The V gene is TRBV20-1, the J gene TRBJ1-2; a weak D match, TRBD1 (5 bases). Germline V gene sequence: CDR1 DFQATT, CDR2 SNEGSKA (reference sequence). Trimming took 2 bases from V and 6 from J, leaving 19 bases between them. The CDR3 consists of 15 residues. DNA for the CDR3: TGCAGTGCTAGAACAACGGCCCAGGGCGAAAATGGCTACACCTTC. As protein: CSARTTAQGENGYTF.

The chain joins TRBV5-1 to TRBJ2-3, with 13 bases fitting TRBD2. This CDR3 comprises 16 residues. The trim removed 4 bases at V and 6 bases at J, leaving 8 bases unmatched. The germline CDR1 and CDR2 sequences are SGHRS and YFSETQ. CDR3 nucleotide sequence: TGCGCCAGCAGCCTACTAGCGGGAGGGCCGCGGGATACGCAGTATTTT. This encodes CASSLLAGGPRDTQYF. Drawing the rest from reference TRBV5-1 and TRBJ2-3, the complete variable domain is KAGVTQTPRYLIKTRGQQVTLSCSPISGHRSVSWYQQTPGQGLQFLFEYFSETQRNKGNFPGRFSGRQFSNSRSEMNVSTLELGDSALYLCASSLLAGGPRDTQYFGPGTRLTVL.

This clonotype turned up a few times. V usage is TRBV12-3 or TRBV12-4 and J usage is TRBJ2-2, with D uncertain. V lost 5 bases and J 6 bases, leaving 4 bases between the germline ends. CDR3 length equals 11 residues. The CDR3 is CASSNPGELFF. The CDR3 nucleotides read TGTGCCAGCAGTAATCCCGGGGAGCTGTTTTTT.

The chain couples TRBV29-1 to TRBJ2-7; TRBD2 is a possible D gene (5 bases). The CDR3 totals 11 residues. V lost 7 bases and J 0 bases, leaving 7 bases between the germline ends. Germline V lookup: CDR1 SQVTM, CDR2 ANQGSEA. CDR3 residues: CSAGNSYEQYF. The CDR3 DNA is TGCAGCGCCGGGAACTCCTACGAGCAGTACTTC.

This clonotype was counted a few times. The chain joins TRBV5-5 to TRBJ2-1, with D unclear. This CDR3 contains 15 residues. Trimming left V 5 bases short and J 4 bases short, with 16 bases between. Germline CDR1 SGHKS, CDR2 YYEKEE (reference sequence). CDR3 DNA sequence: TGTGCCAGCAGGGTTTTTCTGCAGGCATACAATGAGCAGTTCTTC. It translates to CASRVFLQAYNEQFF.

This chain joins TRBV5-4 and TRBJ1-1, with TRBD1 matching over 8 bases. CDR1 and CDR2 (germline): SGHNT, YYREEE (reference sequence). This CDR3 is 16 amino acids long. V lost 4 bases and J lost 3; bases outside the gene matches: 11. The CDR3 spells CASSRGPQGAHTEAFF. The DNA for the CDR3 is TGTGCCAGCAGCCGAGGTCCCCAGGGGGCTCACACTGAAGCTTTCTTT.

CDR3 bases: TGCGCCAGCAGCTTGTCGGGGGCCGGGGAGCTGTTTTTT. Translating it yields CASSLSGAGELFF. The rearrangement joins TRBV5-1 to TRBJ2-2; D might be TRBD2 (6 bases). V lost 1 base and J lost 6, with 7 bases in between. Germline CDR1 reads SGHRS; CDR2 reads YFSETQ. This CDR3 region has 13 residues.